The rows below give T cell receptor beta chains drawn from one sample of a study of blood T cell repertoires in COVID-19. The method was immunoSEQ multiplex PCR; TCRdb's version includes in-frame clones alone and lacks a portion of them. The table has tens of thousands of clones, approximately 90% seen once; the top ten hold over 0.95%. Sequencing used peripheral blood. The receptors were gathered from a woman aged 55-69 years with acute or convalescent COVID-19. Both conserved end residues are part of each CDR3. Fields, in order: CDR3 length, J gene, clone size, V gene, D gene, CDR3 DNA, CDR3 protein. The D gene is left open where the match is weak. Clone size is given for some rows only: seen once, a few or many times, or a class if the clone is expanded.

15 | TRBJ1-4 | - | TRBV4-3 | TRBD1 | TGCGCCAGCAGCCAAGATACAGGGGATGGGGAAAAACTGTTTTTT | CASSQDTGDGEKLFF
14 | TRBJ2-1 | - | TRBV29-1 | TRBD1 | TGCAGCGTTTTGGGACAGGGCTCCTACAATGAGCAGTTCTTC | CSVLGQGSYNEQFF
16 | TRBJ1-3 | - | TRBV9 | - | TGTGCCAGCAGCGTAGGGGCAGATAGCTCTGGAAACACCATATATTTT | CASSVGADSSGNTIYF
14 | TRBJ1-6 | once | TRBV2 | TRBD1 | TGTGCCAGCAGTTCCACCGGGACAGGCTCACCCCTCCACTTT | CASSSTGTGSPLHF
15 | TRBJ1-1 | - | TRBV15 | TRBD1 | TGTGCCACCAGCAGAGATCGGCAGGGGGTTAATGAAGCTTTCTTT | CATSRDRQGVNEAFF
13 | TRBJ2-1 | - | TRBV24-1 | - | TGTGCCACCAGTGGAGGGGGAGTGAATGAGCAGTTCTTC | CATSGGGVNEQFF
15 | TRBJ1-5 | - | TRBV5-1 | - | TGCGCCAGCAGCCCTCTTCTAGGTAGCAATCAGCCCCAGCATTTT | CASSPLLGSNQPQHF
17 | TRBJ2-3 | - | TRBV5-1 | TRBD2 | TGCGCCAGCAGCACCCAACCCCTAGCGGAGTTCACAGATACGCAGTATTTT | CASSTQPLAEFTDTQYF
16 | TRBJ1-6 | - | TRBV2 | - | TGTGCCAGCAGTGAGGTACAGGGCCCGAATTATTCACCCCTCCACTTT | CASSEVQGPNYSPLHF
13 | TRBJ2-5 | once | TRBV7-6 | - | TGTGCCAGCAGCTTAGAACTAGCAGAGACCCAGTACTTC | CASSLELAETQYF
13 | TRBJ1-1 | once | TRBV19 | - | TGTGCCATCGGAGACAGTATGAACACTGAAGCTTTCTTT | CAIGDSMNTEAFF
15 | TRBJ1-1 | - | TRBV19 | TRBD1 | TGTGCCAGCACGACCGGGACAGGGGCGGACACTGAAGCTTTCTTT | CASTTGTGADTEAFF
15 | TRBJ2-2 | - | TRBV2 | TRBD2 | TGTGCCAGCAATCCGACTAGCGGGAGCGGCGGGGAGCTGTTTTTT | CASNPTSGSGGELFF
15 | TRBJ1-5 | - | TRBV28 | - | TGTGCCAGCAGTTTATCGGGAACGGGCAATCAGCCCCAGCATTTT | CASSLSGTGNQPQHF
15 | TRBJ1-4 | - | TRBV5-8 | TRBD1 | TGTGCCAGCAGCCAGGGGGCACGAGCTAATGAAAAACTGTTTTTT | CASSQGARANEKLFF
17 | TRBJ1-4 | - | TRBV15 | TRBD1 | TGTGCCACAGAACCGGGACAGGGGGCTTTAACTAATGAAAAACTGTTTTTT | CATEPGQGALTNEKLFF
15 | TRBJ1-4 | - | TRBV5-1 | TRBD1 | TGCGCCAGCAGCTTGGCCGGGACAGGGGATGAAAAACTGTTTTTT | CASSLAGTGDEKLFF
15 | TRBJ2-2 | - | TRBV6-5 | TRBD2 | TGTGCCAGCAACTTGCGGGGGGCATCCACCGGGGAGCTGTTTTTT | CASNLRGASTGELFF
16 | TRBJ1-1 | - | TRBV5-1 | - | TGCGCCAGCAGCTTGGGGTCGCGGGGATCGGGCACTGAAGCTTTCTTT | CASSLGSRGSGTEAFF
15 | TRBJ2-2 | - | TRBV7-2 | - | TGTGCCAGCAGCTTACTAGCCCCATCGGCCGGGGAGCTGTTTTTT | CASSLLAPSAGELFF
16 | TRBJ2-5 | - | TRBV3-1/TRBV3-2 | TRBD2 | TGTGCCAGCAGCCAGGCTAGCGGGAGGGCCAAAGAGACCCAGTACTTC | CASSQASGRAKETQYF
13 | TRBJ1-5 | - | TRBV12-3/TRBV12-4 | - | TGTGCCAGCACGAACTATAGCAATCAGCCCCAGCATTTT | CASTNYSNQPQHF
13 | TRBJ1-1 | - | TRBV10-3 | - | TGTGCCATCAGTGGGGGACAAGTATCTGAAGCTTTCTTT | CAISGGQVSEAFF
14 | TRBJ1-6 | - | TRBV19 | TRBD1 | TGTGCCAGTAGTCTCAGGGGGCCCGGTTCACCCCTCCACTTT | CASSLRGPGSPLHF
15 | TRBJ1-1 | - | TRBV7-2 | TRBD1 | TGTGCCAGCAGCTTAGAAGACAGGGAGAACACTGAAGCTTTCTTT | CASSLEDRENTEAFF
17 | TRBJ2-5 | - | TRBV6-6 | TRBD2 | TGTGCCAGCAGTCCCCGAGCGGGGGGGCTGCCCGGGGAGACCCAGTACTTC | CASSPRAGGLPGETQYF
16 | TRBJ1-6 | - | TRBV27 | - | TGTGCCAGCAGTGGGATCGGTAGGGAGCCTAATTCACCCCTCCACTTT | CASSGIGREPNSPLHF
15 | TRBJ2-2 | - | TRBV11-2 | - | TGTGCCAGCAGCTTAGGGGTGACAGACACCGGGGAGCTGTTTTTT | CASSLGVTDTGELFF
16 | TRBJ1-2 | - | TRBV5-4 | TRBD1 | TGTGCCAGCAGTCCGGGACAGGGCCTCAAACCCTATGGCTACACCTTC | CASSPGQGLKPYGYTF
14 | TRBJ1-5 | - | TRBV19 | TRBD1 | TGTGCCAGTAGGGACAGGGGAGGCAATCAGCCCCAGCATTTT | CASRDRGGNQPQHF
14 | TRBJ2-5 | - | TRBV7-2 | - | TGTGCCAGCAGCTTACATTCATACCAAGAGACCCAGTACTTC | CASSLHSYQETQYF
15 | TRBJ1-2 | - | TRBV12-1 | - | TGTGCCAGCAGCTTTCCCCACCCTACAGGGTATGGCTACACCTTC | CASSFPHPTGYGYTF
16 | TRBJ1-4 | - | TRBV11-3 | TRBD1 | TGTGCCAGCACCGAAAACAGGGGGCTGGGTAATGAAAAACTGTTTTTT | CASTENRGLGNEKLFF
17 | TRBJ2-5 | - | TRBV11-2 | - | TGTGCCAGCAGCTTAGATCTGGAAAGGGGAAAGCGAGAGACCCAGTACTTC | CASSLDLERGKRETQYF
16 | TRBJ1-5 | - | TRBV3-1/TRBV3-2 | - | TGTGCCAGCAGCCAAGATGTGTTGGCAGGCAATCAGCCCCAGCATTTT | CASSQDVLAGNQPQHF
15 | TRBJ1-2 | - | TRBV27 | - | TGTGCCAGCAGTTTAACCCCGGGAAGGGACTATGGCTACACCTTC | CASSLTPGRDYGYTF
13 | TRBJ1-2 | - | TRBV19 | TRBD1 | TGTGCCAGTAGGGAGACAGGGGAGGTCGGCTACACCTTC | CASRETGEVGYTF
12 | TRBJ2-1 | - | TRBV12-3/TRBV12-4 | - | TGTGCCACAACCCGGGGATACAATGAGCAGTTCTTC | CATTRGYNEQFF
16 | TRBJ1-2 | - | TRBV4-1 | - | TGCGCCAGCAGCCAAGTGGGGATTGGGAGGGGATATGGCTACACCTTC | CASSQVGIGRGYGYTF
15 | TRBJ1-2 | - | TRBV5-6 | TRBD1 | TGTGCCAGCAGCTTGGGACAGGGGGCTGGCTATGGCTACACCTTC | CASSLGQGAGYGYTF
14 | TRBJ1-6 | - | TRBV6-5 | - | TGTGCCAGCAGGCCAGACAGGCCAAATTCACCCCTCCACTTT | CASRPDRPNSPLHF
16 | TRBJ1-6 | - | TRBV4-3 | TRBD1 | TGCGCCAGCAGCCAAGGGGGACAGGGGGCTGGTTCACCCCTCCACTTT | CASSQGGQGAGSPLHF
14 | TRBJ1-2 | once | TRBV28 | - | TGTGCCAGCAGCCCGGGACATAGATCTGGTGGCTACACCTTC | CASSPGHRSGGYTF